A selection of T cell receptor beta chains follows, all from one sample in a study of T cell responses to AZD1222 COVID-19 vaccine. Sequencing was performed with immunoSEQ multiplex PCR; in TCRdb, only in-frame clones are kept and a portion is missing. The sample carries around 150,000 clones, about 90% recorded once. Sequenced here: peripheral blood, sampled on day 0 of AZD1222 vaccination. These receptor sequences come from an adult in good health. The CDR3 runs from the conserved cysteine through the conserved F or W. The D gene is left open where the match is weak. Only some rows state a clone size, as once, few, many or a class for expanded clones.

j_call clone_size d_call v_call cdr3_aa cdr3_nt
TRBJ2-2 . . TRBV10-3 CAISGIMNTGELFF TGTGCCATCAGTGGTATAATGAACACCGGGGAGCTGTTTTTT
TRBJ2-7 . . TRBV7-2 CASTLAGWHEQYF TGTGCCAGCACCCTAGCCGGCTGGCACGAGCAGTACTTC
TRBJ1-6 . TRBD1 TRBV28 CASTSGTGINSPLHF TGTGCCAGTACCTCCGGGACAGGGATTAATTCACCCCTCCACTTT
TRBJ1-2 . . TRBV7-3 CASSHLAVRGYTF TGTGCCAGCAGCCACTTAGCCGTGAGAGGCTACACCTTC
TRBJ2-2 . TRBD2 TRBV4-3 CASSPLPPGGAGELFF TGCGCCAGCAGCCCGTTACCCCCGGGAGGAGCCGGGGAGCTGTTTTTT
TRBJ2-1 few . TRBV23-1 CASSQSGAASYNEQFF TGCGCCAGCAGTCAATCTGGGGCGGCATCCTACAATGAGCAGTTCTTC
TRBJ2-5 . . TRBV4-3 CASSLGLAEGGTQYF TGCGCCAGCAGCCTCGGCTTAGCGGAGGGGGGGACCCAGTACTTC
TRBJ1-5 . . TRBV27 CASSRAESQPQHF TGTGCCAGCAGTCGCGCGGAGAGTCAGCCCCAGCATTTT
TRBJ1-1 once TRBD1 TRBV7-8 CASSLTRTGNTEAFF TGTGCCAGCAGCTTAACCAGGACAGGGAACACTGAAGCTTTCTTT
TRBJ2-3 . . TRBV5-1 CASSGSRRADTQYF TGCGCCAGCAGCGGGAGTAGGAGGGCAGATACGCAGTATTTT
TRBJ1-2 . . TRBV7-2 CASSEGSFYGYTF TGTGCCAGCAGCGAAGGAAGCTTCTATGGCTACACCTTC
TRBJ1-2 . . TRBV11-2 CASSLDWNEGYTF TGTGCCAGCAGCTTAGACTGGAACGAGGGCTACACCTTC
TRBJ2-1 . . TRBV30 CAWRRAGTYNEQFF TGTGCCTGGAGGAGGGCAGGGACTTACAATGAGCAGTTCTTC
TRBJ2-7 . TRBD1 TRBV20-1 CSASLGQGLYEQYF TGCAGTGCTAGTTTGGGACAGGGACTCTACGAGCAGTACTTC
TRBJ1-6 once . TRBV5-5 CASSLDWDLPLHF TGTGCCAGCAGCTTGGACTGGGACTTACCCCTCCACTTT
TRBJ1-4 . . TRBV9 CASSVEGGNGEKLFF TGTGCCAGCAGCGTAGAGGGGGGGAACGGAGAAAAACTGTTTTTT
TRBJ1-1 . . TRBV5-8 CASSFQGNTEAFF TGTGCCAGCAGCTTTCAGGGGAACACTGAAGCTTTCTTT
TRBJ2-7 . . TRBV11-2 CASSSFGTTYEQYF TGTGCCAGCAGCTCCTTCGGGACCACCTACGAGCAGTACTTC
TRBJ2-1 . . TRBV7-3 CASSPSGASPYNEQFF TGTGCCAGCAGCCCCTCCGGCGCGAGTCCCTACAATGAGCAGTTCTTC
TRBJ2-1 . . TRBV7-9 CASSLAIDEQFF TGTGCCAGCAGCTTAGCGATCGATGAGCAGTTCTTC
TRBJ1-1 . TRBD1 TRBV7-2 CASSLVVGQGDTEAFF TGTGCCAGCAGCTTAGTTGTGGGACAGGGGGATACTGAAGCTTTCTTT
TRBJ2-7 . . TRBV4-3 CASSQDHLSGVYEQYF TGCGCCAGCAGCCAAGATCATCTTTCGGGCGTCTACGAGCAGTACTTC
TRBJ1-3 once . TRBV6-1 CASSDGPGNTIYF TGTGCCAGCAGTGACGGGCCTGGAAACACCATATATTTT
TRBJ2-7 . TRBD1 TRBV2 CASRDRSYEQYF TGTGCCTCCCGGGACAGGTCCTACGAGCAGTACTTC
TRBJ2-2 . . TRBV7-9 CASSPYTGELFF TGTGCCAGCAGCCCTTATACCGGGGAGCTGTTTTTT
TRBJ1-2 . . TRBV7-8 CASSLDYGGDYGYTF TGTGCCAGCAGCTTAGATTATGGCGGGGACTATGGCTACACCTTC
TRBJ1-2 . TRBD1 TRBV18 CASSPAGGYYGYTF TGTGCCAGCTCACCGGCAGGGGGGTACTATGGCTACACCTTC
TRBJ1-3 . TRBD1 TRBV7-2 CASSSGTGFSGNTIYF TGTGCCAGCAGCTCCGGGACAGGGTTCTCTGGAAACACCATATATTTT
TRBJ1-5 few . TRBV4-2 CASSQEGWNQPQHF TGTGCCAGCAGCCAAGAGGGGTGGAATCAGCCCCAGCATTTT
TRBJ2-5 . . TRBV5-8 CASTPGLIDRETQYF TGTGCCAGCACCCCGGGACTCATCGATCGGGAGACCCAGTACTTC
TRBJ1-1 . . TRBV7-9 CASSRVQEFPEAFF TGTGCCAGCAGCCGAGTACAGGAGTTTCCTGAAGCTTTCTTT
TRBJ1-5 . . TRBV6-5 CASSSQNQPQHF TGTGCCAGCAGTTCCCAGAATCAGCCCCAGCATTTT
TRBJ1-1 . . TRBV28 CASSLPGAYTEAFF TGTGCCAGCAGTTTACCGGGGGCTTACACTGAAGCTTTCTTT
TRBJ2-7 . TRBD2 TRBV27 CASSLGSSLAGYEQYF TGTGCCAGCAGTTTAGGTAGTTCGCTAGCGGGGTACGAGCAGTACTTC
TRBJ2-4 . . TRBV7-9 CASSPRSTSRGPKNIQYF TGTGCCAGCAGCCCACGATCAACGAGCAGGGGTCCCAAAAACATTCAGTACTTC
TRBJ1-2 once . TRBV30 CAWSQKYGYTF TGTGCCTGGAGCCAAAAGTACGGCTACACCTTC
TRBJ2-7 . . TRBV6-5 CASSYSQGNYEQYF TGTGCCAGCAGTTACTCGCAAGGGAACTACGAGCAGTACTTC
TRBJ2-3 . . TRBV21-1 CASITGAYQSSSTDTQYF TGTGCCAGCATCACAGGGGCCTATCAGAGCTCTAGCACAGATACGCAGTATTTT
TRBJ2-3 . TRBD2 TRBV27 CASSLAGAGADTQYF TGTGCCAGCAGTTTAGCGGGAGCCGGCGCAGATACGCAGTATTTT
TRBJ2-7 . TRBD2 TRBV7-2 CASSPGLAKYEQYF TGTGCCAGCAGCCCGGGACTAGCGAAGTACGAGCAGTACTTC
TRBJ2-3 few . TRBV6-5 CASSFAGLSTDTQYF TGTGCCAGCAGTTTCGCCGGGTTAAGCACAGATACGCAGTATTTT
TRBJ2-3 . . TRBV15 CATSRESSGPDTQYF TGTGCCACCAGCAGAGAGTCGTCGGGCCCAGATACGCAGTATTTT
TRBJ2-2 few . TRBV1 CTSSPPPLGSGTNGELFF TGCACCAGCAGCCCTCCCCCCTTGGGTAGCGGGACTAACGGGGAGCTGTTTTTT
TRBJ2-7 . . TRBV6-6 CASRRTVIEQYF TGTGCCAGCAGACGCACGGTTATCGAGCAGTACTTC
TRBJ2-1 . . TRBV25-1 CASEGSYNEQFF TGTGCCAGCGAGGGCTCCTACAATGAGCAGTTCTTC
TRBJ2-7 . TRBD2 TRBV5-1 CASNSGRAYEQYF TGCGCCAGCAATAGCGGGAGGGCCTACGAGCAGTACTTC
TRBJ1-5 . . TRBV10-3 CAARSASNQPQHF TGTGCCGCCAGATCCGCCAGCAATCAGCCCCAGCATTTT
TRBJ1-6 . . TRBV19 CASSFWTEGNSPLHF TGTGCCAGTAGTTTTTGGACAGAGGGCAATTCACCCCTCCACTTT
TRBJ2-1 . . TRBV27 CATYYNEQFF TGTGCCACCTACTACAATGAGCAGTTCTTC
TRBJ1-1 . TRBD1 TRBV2 CASRDRLQDGTEAFF TGTGCCAGCAGGGACAGGCTCCAGGACGGGACTGAAGCTTTCTTT
TRBJ2-5 . TRBD2 TRBV5-4 CASREAAGVGETQYF TGTGCCAGCCGAGAGGCAGCGGGAGTGGGGGAGACCCAGTACTTC
TRBJ2-7 once TRBD2 TRBV29-1 CSVGLANEQYF TGCAGCGTTGGACTAGCAAACGAGCAGTACTTC
TRBJ2-1 . TRBD2 TRBV30 CAWENKGLAGGEQFF TGTGCCTGGGAGAACAAGGGACTAGCGGGAGGGGAGCAGTTCTTC
TRBJ2-2 . TRBD2 TRBV7-9 CASSPGTRSTGELFF TGTGCCAGCAGCCCCGGGACTAGATCCACCGGGGAGCTGTTTTTT